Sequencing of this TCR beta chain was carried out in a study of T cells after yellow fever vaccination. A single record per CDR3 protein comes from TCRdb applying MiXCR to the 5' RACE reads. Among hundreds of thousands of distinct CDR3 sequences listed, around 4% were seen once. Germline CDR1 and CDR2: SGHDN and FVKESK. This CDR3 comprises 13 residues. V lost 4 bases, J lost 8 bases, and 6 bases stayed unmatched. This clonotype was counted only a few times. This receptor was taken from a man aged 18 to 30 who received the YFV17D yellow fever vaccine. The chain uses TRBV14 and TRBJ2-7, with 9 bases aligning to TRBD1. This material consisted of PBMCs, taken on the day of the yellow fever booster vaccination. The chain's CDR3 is CASSPGQGLKQYF. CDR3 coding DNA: TGTGCCAGCAGCCCTGGACAGGGGTTAAAGCAGTACTTC.